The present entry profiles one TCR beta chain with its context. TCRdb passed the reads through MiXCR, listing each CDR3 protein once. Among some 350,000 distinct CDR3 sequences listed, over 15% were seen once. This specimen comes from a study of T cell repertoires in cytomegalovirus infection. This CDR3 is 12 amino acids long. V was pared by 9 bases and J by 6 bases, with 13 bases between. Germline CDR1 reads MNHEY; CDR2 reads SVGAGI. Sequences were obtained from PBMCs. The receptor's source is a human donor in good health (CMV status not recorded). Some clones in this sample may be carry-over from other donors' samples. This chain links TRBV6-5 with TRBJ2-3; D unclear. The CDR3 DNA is TGTGCCAGTAAAAATGCCGGGGATACGCAGTATTTT. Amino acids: CASKNAGDTQYF.